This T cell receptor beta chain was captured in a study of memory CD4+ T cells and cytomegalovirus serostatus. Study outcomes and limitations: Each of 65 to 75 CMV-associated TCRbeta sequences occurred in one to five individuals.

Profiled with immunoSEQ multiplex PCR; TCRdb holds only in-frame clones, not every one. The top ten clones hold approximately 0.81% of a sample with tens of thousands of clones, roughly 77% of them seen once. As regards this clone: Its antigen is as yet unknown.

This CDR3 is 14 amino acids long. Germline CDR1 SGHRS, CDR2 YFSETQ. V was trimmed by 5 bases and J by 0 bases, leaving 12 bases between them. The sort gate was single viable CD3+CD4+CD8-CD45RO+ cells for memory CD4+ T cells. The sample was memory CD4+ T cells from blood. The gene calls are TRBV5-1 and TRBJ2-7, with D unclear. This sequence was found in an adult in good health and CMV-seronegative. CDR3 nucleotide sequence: TGCGCCAGCAGAACGCAACCCAGCTCCTACGAGCAGTACTTC. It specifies CASRTQPSSYEQYF.